These 10 T cell receptor beta chains came from one sample sequenced in a study of T cell responses to AZD1222 COVID-19 vaccine. Produced via immunoSEQ multiplex PCR; TCRdb's table is partial and in-frame only. The sample lists 100,000 to 150,000 clones, 80% to 95% seen once, with about 1.9% in the top ten. The specimen was peripheral blood, collected 28 days after the second AZD1222 dose. All receptors derive from an adult who received the AZD1222 COVID-19 vaccine.

The chain employs TRBV19 and TRBJ1-1, with D uncertain. This CDR3 has 15 amino acids. In germline, CDR1 is LNHDA, CDR2 SQIVND (reference sequence). The V end was cut by 3 bases, the J end by 7 bases, with 18 bases between. CDR3 sequence (DNA): TGTGCCAGTAGTATGGAACGGAAAGGACGGGGTGAAGCTTTCTTT. Translated, it gives CASSMERKGRGEAFF.

The chain joins TRBV2 to TRBJ2-1; 10 positions match TRBD1. V shed 9 bases, J shed 4 bases, and the junction held 9 bases outside the gene matches. Germline CDR1 reads SNHLY; CDR2 reads FYNNEI. The CDR3 is 15 residues long. DNA for the CDR3: TGTGCCAGGGAGGGACAGGGGTGGGTTTACAATGAGCAGTTCTTC. The encoded protein is CAREGQGWVYNEQFF.

J is TRBJ1-1 and V is TRBV25-1; the D gene is possibly TRBD1 (5 bases). Germline CDR1 and CDR2: MGHDK and SYGVNS. V was trimmed by 7 bases and J by 5 bases, leaving 14 bases between them. The CDR3 has 13 amino acids. CDR3 region: CASTPSGVTEAFF. The DNA of the CDR3 is TGTGCCAGCACCCCATCGGGGGTAACTGAAGCTTTCTTT.

J is TRBJ1-1 and V is TRBV7-6; no reliable D call. The CDR3 extends over 11 amino acids. Trimming pared 1 base from V and 3 bases from J, leaving 0 bases between. Looked up from germline, CDR1 is SGHVS and CDR2 is FNYEAQ. Here the CDR3 reads CASSLDTEAFF. The CDR3 nucleotides read TGTGCCAGCAGCTTAGACACTGAAGCTTTCTTT.

V usage is TRBV4-3 and J usage is TRBJ1-2, with no clear D. There are 13 residues in the CDR3. The germline V gene has CDR1 LGHNA and CDR2 YSLEER. The V end was cut by 0 bases, the J end by 6 bases, with 8 bases between. The CDR3 nucleotides read TGCGCCAGCAGCCAAGATCTTGGGAATGGCTACACCTTC. Its translation is CASSQDLGNGYTF.

This clone was picked up a small number of times. V gene TRBV4-3 combines with J gene TRBJ2-1; 8 bases map to TRBD1. CDR1 is LGHNA, CDR2 YSLEER, per germline. The V and J ends lost 0 bases and 7 bases, in that order; junction bases with no gene match: 8. The CDR3 is 16 residues long. The CDR3 reads CASSQDYGQGFNEQFF. CDR3 sequence (DNA): TGCGCCAGCAGCCAAGATTACGGACAGGGTTTTAATGAGCAGTTCTTC.

The chain is built from TRBV4-1 and TRBJ2-1; unclear D gene. Between the trimmed V and J ends, which lost 2 bases and 6 bases, there was a span of 5 bases. The germline V gene encodes CDR1 MGHRA and CDR2 YSYEKL. The CDR3 is 12 amino acids. The CDR3 region is CASSQTRNEQFF. CDR3 DNA sequence: TGCGCCAGCAGCCAAACGCGCAATGAGCAGTTCTTC.

This chain connects TRBV11-2 to TRBJ2-6; a possible D gene is TRBD1 (5 bases). There are 13 residues in the CDR3. Per the germline V gene, CDR1 is SGHAT and CDR2 is FQNNGV. Trimming took off 1 base at V and 14 bases at J, with 12 bases between the two ends. CDR3 bases: TGTGCCAGCAGCTTAGGTGGACACCGTATCCTGACTTTC. Its translation: CASSLGGHRILTF. Supplemented by reference TRBV11-2 and TRBJ2-6, the full variable domain reads EAGVAQSPRYKIIEKRQSVAFWCNPISGHATLYWYQQILGQGPKLLIQFQNNGVVDDSQLPKDRFSAERLKGVDSTLKIQPAKLEDSAVYLCASSLGGHRILTFGAGSRLTVL.

This chain connects TRBV5-5 to TRBJ2-5; 9 nucleotides match TRBD1. The J segment lost 5 bases and the V segment lost 3 bases, leaving 8 bases of the junction unmatched. The CDR3 contains 15 residues. Germline CDR1 and CDR2: SGHKS and YYEKEE (reference sequence). In nucleotides, the CDR3 is TGTGCCAGCAGCTCAACAACAGGGGGCATGGAGACCCAGTACTTC. Its protein is CASSSTTGGMETQYF.

The rearrangement uses TRBV25-1 and TRBJ2-3, with D possibly matching TRBD1 (6 bases). The germline V gene has CDR1 MGHDK and CDR2 SYGVNS. The CDR3 spans 11 residues. Between the trimmed V and J ends, which lost 6 bases and 11 bases, there was a span of 12 bases. The CDR3 nucleotides read TGTGCCAGCAGGACCTGGGGGCGGCAGTATTTT. This encodes CASRTWGRQYF.